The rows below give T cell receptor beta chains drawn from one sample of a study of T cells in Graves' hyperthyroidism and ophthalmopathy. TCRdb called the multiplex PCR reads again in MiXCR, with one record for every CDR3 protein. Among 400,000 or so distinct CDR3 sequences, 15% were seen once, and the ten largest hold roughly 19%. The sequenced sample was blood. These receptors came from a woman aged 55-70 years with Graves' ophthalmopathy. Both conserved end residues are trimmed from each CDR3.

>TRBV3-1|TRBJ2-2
ASSQIAGWNTGELF
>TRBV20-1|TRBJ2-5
SARTGGGETQY
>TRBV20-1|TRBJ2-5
SARPTRETQY
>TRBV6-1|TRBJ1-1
ASSELMNTEAF
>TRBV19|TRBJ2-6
ASRGRGSGANVLT
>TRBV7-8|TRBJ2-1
AIQLAGDNEQF
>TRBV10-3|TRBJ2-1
AISLRGEGYNEQF
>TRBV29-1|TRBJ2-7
SVAGSTSYEQY
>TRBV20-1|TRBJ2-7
SARAGFYEQY
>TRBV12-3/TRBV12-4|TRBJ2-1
ASSLSPSSGLTDGDEQF
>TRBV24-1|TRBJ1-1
ATSDSGQGVSEAF
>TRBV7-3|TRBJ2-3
ASSPGTSGFTDTQY
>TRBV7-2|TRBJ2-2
ASSLVPRRANTGELF
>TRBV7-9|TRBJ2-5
ASSLLATSGHEGSQETQY
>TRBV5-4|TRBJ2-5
ASSILAGGGETQY
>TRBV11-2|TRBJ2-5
ASSYRGPTGQETQY
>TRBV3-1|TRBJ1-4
ASSHRGGNEKLF
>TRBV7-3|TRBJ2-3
ASSLGTDRVTDTQY
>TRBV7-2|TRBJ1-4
ASSLVVNEKLF
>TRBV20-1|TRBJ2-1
SARSKTGDWSNEQF
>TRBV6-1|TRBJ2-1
ASSHSGRFNEQF
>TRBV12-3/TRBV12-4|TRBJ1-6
ASTQGASNSPLH
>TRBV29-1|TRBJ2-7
SVERGTGEQY
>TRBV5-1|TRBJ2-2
ASSLARESTTPGELV
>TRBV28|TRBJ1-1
ASLEYTEAF
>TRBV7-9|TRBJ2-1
ASSYLAFNEQF
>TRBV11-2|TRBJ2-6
ASSSPEGNSGANVLT
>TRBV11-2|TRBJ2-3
ASSPTGGDSRADTQY
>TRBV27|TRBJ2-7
AGRDSYEQY
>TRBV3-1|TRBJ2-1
ASAMTSGTHNEQF
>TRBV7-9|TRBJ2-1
ASSPRSGGGNEQF
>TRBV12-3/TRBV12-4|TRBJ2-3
ASSLAGGANTQY
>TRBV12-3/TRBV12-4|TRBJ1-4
VSSFSAGDEKLF
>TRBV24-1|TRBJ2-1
ATSDPTGAGGLNEQF
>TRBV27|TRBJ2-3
ASSSRLAGGTGTDTQY
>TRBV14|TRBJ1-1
ASSPWTTNTEAF
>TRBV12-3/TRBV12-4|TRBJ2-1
ASSLRTDNEQF
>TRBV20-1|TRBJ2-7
SASPETASYEQY
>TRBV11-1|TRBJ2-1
ASSFLGQYNEQF
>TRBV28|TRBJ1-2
ASQAPGAGGANYGYT
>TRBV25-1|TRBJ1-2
ASSEYSVGNGYT
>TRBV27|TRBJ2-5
ASSLDRTGRQETQY
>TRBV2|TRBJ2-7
ASTSPGTGSHEQY
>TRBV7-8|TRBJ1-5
ASSLVQRISNQPQH
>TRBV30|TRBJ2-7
AWSGKTSSGQY
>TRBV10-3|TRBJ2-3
AITVPGTDTQY
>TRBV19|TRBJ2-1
ASSKDRGQPNEQF
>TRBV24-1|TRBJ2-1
ATSDRTSSEQF
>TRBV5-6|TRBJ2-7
ASSLAGGARSVEQY
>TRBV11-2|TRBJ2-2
ASTEASGRVTGELF
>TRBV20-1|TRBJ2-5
SALGLAGSETQY
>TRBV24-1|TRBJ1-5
ATSDFGGQPQH
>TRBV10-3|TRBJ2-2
AISDGTANTGELF
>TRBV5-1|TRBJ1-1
ASSLTADTEAF
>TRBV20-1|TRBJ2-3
SACRGSTDTQY
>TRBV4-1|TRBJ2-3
ASSQEGSRSSTDTQY
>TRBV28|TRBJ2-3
ASRNGFADTQY
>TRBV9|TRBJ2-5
ASSARDPAEETQY
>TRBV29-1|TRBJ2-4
SALSDSQIQY